This TCR beta chain was obtained from a study of cytomegalovirus exposure and HLA in healthy donors. Points from the study as a whole: Some segments of the V type, notably TRBV6-2 and TRBV6-3, were excluded as indistinguishable. A previous analysis found most TCR beta V segments productive roughly 87% or roughly 30% of the time.

CDR3 length: 14 amino acids. The germline V gene encodes CDR1 GTSNPN and CDR2 SVGIG (reference sequence). The germline V and J ends were trimmed by 6 bases and 6 bases, with 19 bases remaining between them. Points on this clone: Antigen: not known.

The PCR used 60 Vbeta and 13 Jbeta primers. Sequencing used immunoSEQ multiplex PCR; TCRdb keeps in-frame clones, though not all of them. Here the sample spans about 190,000 clones, around 84% being singletons. The clonotype originates from a woman aged 50 to 60 in good health and CMV-seropositive. The chain has TRBV30 and TRBJ2-3; D ambiguous. The sequenced sample consisted of PBMCs. CDR3 loop: CACRLWRLKDTQYF. The CDR3, as DNA: TGTGCCTGCCGCCTCTGGCGGTTGAAGGATACGCAGTATTTT.